Judged by abundance, the clone carrying this T cell receptor (beta chain) is medium-sized (0.01 to 0.1%). The data stem from a study of naive and memory T cell subsets. Both TRBC1 and TRBC2 were covered by a beta constant-region primer of two equimolar oligonucleotides. Each CDR3 protein is one row after TCRdb ran MiXCR on the UMI-ligation and nested PCR reads. The sample shows around 40,000 distinct CDR3 sequences, 10% to 15% of them seen only once. This receptor was obtained from a human donor in good health. Specimen: effector memory CD4+ T cells from blood. This sample's subset: effector memory, CD45RA- CD27-.

CDR3 DNA sequence: TGTGCCAGCAGTTTCCTCCGCGGGTACAGCACAGATACGCAGTATTTT. Encoded protein: CASSFLRGYSTDTQYF. This rearrangement joins TRBV28 to TRBJ2-3; perhaps TRBD2 as D (5 bases). Germline V gene data show CDR1 as MDHEN and CDR2 as SYDVKM. The length of the CDR3 is 16 residues. The V end lost 3 bases, the J end lost 0 bases, and 13 bases lay between the germline ends.